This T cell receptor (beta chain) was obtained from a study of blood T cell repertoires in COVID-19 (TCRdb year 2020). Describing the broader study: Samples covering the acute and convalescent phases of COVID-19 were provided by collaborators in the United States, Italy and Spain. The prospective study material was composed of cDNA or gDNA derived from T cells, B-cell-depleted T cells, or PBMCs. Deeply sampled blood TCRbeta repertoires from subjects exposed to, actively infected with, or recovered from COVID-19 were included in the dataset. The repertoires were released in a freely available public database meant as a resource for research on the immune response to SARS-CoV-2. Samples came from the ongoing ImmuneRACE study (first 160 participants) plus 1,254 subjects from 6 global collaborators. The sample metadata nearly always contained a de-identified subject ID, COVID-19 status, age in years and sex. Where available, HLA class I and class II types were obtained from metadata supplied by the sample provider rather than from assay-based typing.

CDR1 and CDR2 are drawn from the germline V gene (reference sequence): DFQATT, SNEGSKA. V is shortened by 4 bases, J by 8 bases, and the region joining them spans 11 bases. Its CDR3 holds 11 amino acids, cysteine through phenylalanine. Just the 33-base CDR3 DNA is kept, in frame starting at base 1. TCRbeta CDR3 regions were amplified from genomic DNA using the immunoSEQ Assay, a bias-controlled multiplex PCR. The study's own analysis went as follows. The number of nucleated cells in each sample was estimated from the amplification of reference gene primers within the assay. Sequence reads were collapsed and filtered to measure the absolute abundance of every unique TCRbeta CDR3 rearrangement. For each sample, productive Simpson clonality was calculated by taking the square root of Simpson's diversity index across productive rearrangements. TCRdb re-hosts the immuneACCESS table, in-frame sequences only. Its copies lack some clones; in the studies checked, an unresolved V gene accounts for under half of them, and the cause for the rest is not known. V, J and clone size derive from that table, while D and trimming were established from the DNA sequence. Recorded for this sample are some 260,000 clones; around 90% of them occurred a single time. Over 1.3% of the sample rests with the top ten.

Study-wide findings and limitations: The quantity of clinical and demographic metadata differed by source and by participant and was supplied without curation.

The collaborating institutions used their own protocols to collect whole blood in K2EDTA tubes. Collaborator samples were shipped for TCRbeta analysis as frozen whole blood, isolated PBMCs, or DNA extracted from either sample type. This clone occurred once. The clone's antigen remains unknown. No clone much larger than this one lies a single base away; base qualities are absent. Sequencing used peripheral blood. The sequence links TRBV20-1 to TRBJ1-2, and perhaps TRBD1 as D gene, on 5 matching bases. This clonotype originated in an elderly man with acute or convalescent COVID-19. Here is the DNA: TGCAGTGCTACTACACCAGGGGGCTACACCTTC. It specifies CSATTPGGYTF.